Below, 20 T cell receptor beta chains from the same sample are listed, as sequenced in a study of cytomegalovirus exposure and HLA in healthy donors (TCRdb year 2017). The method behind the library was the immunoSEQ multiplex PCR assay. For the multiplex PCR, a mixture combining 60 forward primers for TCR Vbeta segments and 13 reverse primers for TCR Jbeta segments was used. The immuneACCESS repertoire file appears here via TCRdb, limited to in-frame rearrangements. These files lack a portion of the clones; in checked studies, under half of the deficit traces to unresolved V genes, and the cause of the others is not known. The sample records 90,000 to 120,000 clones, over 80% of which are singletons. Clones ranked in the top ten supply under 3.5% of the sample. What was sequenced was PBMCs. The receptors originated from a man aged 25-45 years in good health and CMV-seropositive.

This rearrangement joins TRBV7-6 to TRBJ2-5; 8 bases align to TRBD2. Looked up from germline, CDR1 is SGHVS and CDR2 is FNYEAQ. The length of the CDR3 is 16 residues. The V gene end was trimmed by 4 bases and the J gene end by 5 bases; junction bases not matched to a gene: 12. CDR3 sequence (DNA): TGTGCCAGCAGCTCCCCCGACGGGGGGGCCGGTGAGACCCAGTACTTC. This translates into CASSSPDGGAGETQYF.

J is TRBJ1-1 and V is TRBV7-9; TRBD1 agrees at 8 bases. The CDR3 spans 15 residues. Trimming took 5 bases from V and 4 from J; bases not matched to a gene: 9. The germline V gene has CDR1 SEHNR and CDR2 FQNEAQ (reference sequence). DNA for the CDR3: TGTGCCAGCAGCCCGCAGGGGGCCCCCTTCACTGAAGCTTTCTTT. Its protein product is CASSPQGAPFTEAFF.

CDR3 region: CASSLTHTTPQHF. CDR3 nucleotide sequence: TGTGCCAGCAGCTTAACACATACTACTCCCCAGCATTTT. The V gene is TRBV11-1, the J gene TRBJ1-5; D ambiguous. The ends were cut back, 2 bases at V and 10 bases at J, with 12 bases in the middle. The CDR3 is 13 amino acids. Per germline, CDR1 SGHAT and CDR2 FQDESV (reference sequence).

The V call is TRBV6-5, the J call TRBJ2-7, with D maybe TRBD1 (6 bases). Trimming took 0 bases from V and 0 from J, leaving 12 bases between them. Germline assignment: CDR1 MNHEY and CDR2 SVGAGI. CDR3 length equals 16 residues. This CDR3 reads CASSYSGAPSSYEQYF. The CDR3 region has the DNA TGTGCCAGCAGTTACTCGGGGGCGCCAAGCTCCTACGAGCAGTACTTC.

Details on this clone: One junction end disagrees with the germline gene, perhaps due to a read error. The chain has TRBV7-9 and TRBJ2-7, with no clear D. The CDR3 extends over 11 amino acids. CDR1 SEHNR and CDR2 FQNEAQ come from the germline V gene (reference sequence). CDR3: CSSSFLYEQYF. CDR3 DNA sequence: TGTTCCAGCAGCTTTCTCTACGAGCAGTACTTC. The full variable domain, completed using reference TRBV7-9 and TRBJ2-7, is DTGVSQNPRHKITKRGQNVTFRCDPISEHNRLYWYRQTLGQGPEFLTYFQNEAQLEKSRLLSDRFSAERPKGSFSTLEIQRTEQGDSAMYLCSSSFLYEQYFGPGTRLTVT.

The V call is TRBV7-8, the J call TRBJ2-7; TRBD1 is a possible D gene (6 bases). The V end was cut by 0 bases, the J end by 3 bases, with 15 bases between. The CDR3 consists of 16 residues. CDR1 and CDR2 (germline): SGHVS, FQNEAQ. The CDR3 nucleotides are TGTGCCAGCAGCTTAGCCCCCCCGGGACATAGCTACGAGCAGTACTTC. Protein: CASSLAPPGHSYEQYF.

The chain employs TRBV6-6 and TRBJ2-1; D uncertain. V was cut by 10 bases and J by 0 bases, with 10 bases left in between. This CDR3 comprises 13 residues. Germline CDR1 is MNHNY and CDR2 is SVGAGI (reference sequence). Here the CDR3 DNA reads TGTGCCACCACAACGGGCTCCTACAATGAGCAGTTCTTC. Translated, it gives CATTTGSYNEQFF.

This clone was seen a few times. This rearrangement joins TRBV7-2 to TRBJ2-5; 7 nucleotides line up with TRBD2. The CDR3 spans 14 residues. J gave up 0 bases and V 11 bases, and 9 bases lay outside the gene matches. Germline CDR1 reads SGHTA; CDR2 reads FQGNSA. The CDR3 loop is CAGVREGNQETQYF. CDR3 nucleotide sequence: TGTGCCGGAGTCAGGGAGGGGAACCAAGAGACCCAGTACTTC.

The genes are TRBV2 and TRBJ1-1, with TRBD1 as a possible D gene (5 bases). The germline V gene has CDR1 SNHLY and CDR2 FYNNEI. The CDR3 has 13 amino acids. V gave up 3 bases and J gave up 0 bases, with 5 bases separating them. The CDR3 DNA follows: TGTGCCAGCAGTGACAGGGTGAACACTGAAGCTTTCTTT. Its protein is CASSDRVNTEAFF.

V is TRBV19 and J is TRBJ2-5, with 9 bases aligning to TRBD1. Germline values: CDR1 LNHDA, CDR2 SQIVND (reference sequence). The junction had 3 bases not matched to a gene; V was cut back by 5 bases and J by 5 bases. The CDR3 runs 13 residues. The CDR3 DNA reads TGTGCCAGTAGTGGGACAGGGACGGAGACCCAGTACTTC. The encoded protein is CASSGTGTETQYF.

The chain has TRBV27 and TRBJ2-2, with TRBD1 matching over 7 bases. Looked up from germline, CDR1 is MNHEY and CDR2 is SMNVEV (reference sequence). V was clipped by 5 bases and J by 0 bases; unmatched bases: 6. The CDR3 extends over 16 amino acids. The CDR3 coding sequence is TGTGCCAGCAGTCTCGGACAGGAAGCGAACACCGGGGAGCTGTTTTTT. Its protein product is CASSLGQEANTGELFF.

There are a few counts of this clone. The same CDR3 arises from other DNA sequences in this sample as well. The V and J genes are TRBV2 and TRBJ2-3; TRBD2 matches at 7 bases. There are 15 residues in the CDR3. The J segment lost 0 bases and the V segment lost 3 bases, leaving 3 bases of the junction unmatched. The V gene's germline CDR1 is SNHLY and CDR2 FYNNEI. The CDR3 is CASSEAGVSTDTQYF. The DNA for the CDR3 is TGTGCCAGCAGTGAGGCGGGGGTGAGCACAGATACGCAGTATTTT.

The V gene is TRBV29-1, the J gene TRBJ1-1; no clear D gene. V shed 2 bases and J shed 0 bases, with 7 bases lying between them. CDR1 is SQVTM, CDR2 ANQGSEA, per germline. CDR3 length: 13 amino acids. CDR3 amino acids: CSVERVLNTEAFF. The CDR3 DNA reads TGCAGCGTTGAACGGGTCCTGAACACTGAAGCTTTCTTT.

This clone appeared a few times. The CDR3 bases are TGTGCCAGCAGTGAAGGACCCATACAGGGATTGAACACTGAAGCTTTCTTT. It yields the protein CASSEGPIQGLNTEAFF. This chain links TRBV2 with TRBJ1-1; a possible D gene is TRBD1 (6 bases). With 1 base removed from V and 0 bases from J, the gap between germline ends came to 15 bases. The germline V gene has CDR1 SNHLY and CDR2 FYNNEI. This CDR3 spans 17 amino acids.

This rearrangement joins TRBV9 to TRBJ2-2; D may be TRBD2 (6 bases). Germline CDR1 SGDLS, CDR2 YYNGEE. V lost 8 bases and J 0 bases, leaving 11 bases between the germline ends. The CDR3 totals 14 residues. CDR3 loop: CASRGATNTGELFF. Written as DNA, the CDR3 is TGTGCCAGTCGCGGGGCTACGAACACCGGGGAGCTGTTTTTT.

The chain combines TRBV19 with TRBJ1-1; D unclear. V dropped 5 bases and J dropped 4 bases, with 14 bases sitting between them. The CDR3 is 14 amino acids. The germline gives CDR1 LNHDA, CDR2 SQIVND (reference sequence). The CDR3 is CASSDHWRSTEAFF. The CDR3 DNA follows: TGTGCCAGTAGTGATCACTGGAGGTCCACTGAAGCTTTCTTT.

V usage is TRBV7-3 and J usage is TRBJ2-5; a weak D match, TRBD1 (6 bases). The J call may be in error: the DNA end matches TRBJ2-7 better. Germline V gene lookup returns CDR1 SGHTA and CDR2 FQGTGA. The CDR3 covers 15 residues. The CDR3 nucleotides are TGTGCCAGCAGCCCAGGGGCGGTAAACACCTACGAGCAGTACTTC. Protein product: CASSPGAVNTYEQYF.

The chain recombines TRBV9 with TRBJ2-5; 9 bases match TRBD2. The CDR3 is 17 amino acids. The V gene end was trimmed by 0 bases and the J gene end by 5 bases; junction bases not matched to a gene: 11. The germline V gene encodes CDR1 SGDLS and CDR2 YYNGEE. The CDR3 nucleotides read TGTGCCAGCAGCGTAGGTAGCGGGGGAACGTTCGGGGAGACCCAGTACTTC. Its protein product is CASSVGSGGTFGETQYF.

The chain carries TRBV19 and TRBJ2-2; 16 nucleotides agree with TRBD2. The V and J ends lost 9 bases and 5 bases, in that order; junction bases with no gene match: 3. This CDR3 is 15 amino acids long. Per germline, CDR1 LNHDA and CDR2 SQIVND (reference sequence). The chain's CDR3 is CASGTSGGVTGELFF. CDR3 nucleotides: TGTGCCAGCGGGACTAGCGGGGGGGTTACCGGGGAGCTGTTTTTT.

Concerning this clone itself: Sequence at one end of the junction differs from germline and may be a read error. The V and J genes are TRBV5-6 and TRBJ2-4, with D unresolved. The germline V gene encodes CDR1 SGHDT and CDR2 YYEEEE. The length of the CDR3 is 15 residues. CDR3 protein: CASSLDRHAKNSQYF. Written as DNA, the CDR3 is TGTGCCAGCAGCTTAGATCGACACGCCAAAAACAGTCAGTACTTC. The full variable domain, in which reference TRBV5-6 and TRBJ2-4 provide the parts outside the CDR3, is DAGVTQSPTHLIKTRGQQVTLRCSPKSGHDTVSWYQQALGQGPQFIFQYYEEEERQRGNFPDRFSGHQFPNYSSELNVNALLLGDSALYLCASSLDRHAKNSQYFGAGTRLSVL.